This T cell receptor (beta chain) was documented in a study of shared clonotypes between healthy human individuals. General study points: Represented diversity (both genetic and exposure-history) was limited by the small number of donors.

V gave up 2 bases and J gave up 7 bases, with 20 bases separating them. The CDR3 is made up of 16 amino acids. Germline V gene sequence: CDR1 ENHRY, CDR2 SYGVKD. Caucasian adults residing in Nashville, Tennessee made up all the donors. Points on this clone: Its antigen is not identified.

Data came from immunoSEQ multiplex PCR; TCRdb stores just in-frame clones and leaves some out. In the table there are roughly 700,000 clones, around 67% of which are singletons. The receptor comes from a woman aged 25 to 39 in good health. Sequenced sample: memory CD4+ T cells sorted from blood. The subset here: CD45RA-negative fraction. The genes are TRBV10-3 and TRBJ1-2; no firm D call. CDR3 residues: CAISERTGSLLGGYTF. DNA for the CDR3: TGTGCCATCAGTGAGAGGACCGGGTCCCTCTTGGGTGGCTACACCTTC.